The rows below give T cell receptor beta chains drawn from one sample of a study of T-cell memory formation after mild COVID-19. TCRdb itself ran the 5' RACE reads through MiXCR, one entry per CDR3 protein. The sample shows about 290,000 distinct CDR3 sequences, approximately 19% of them seen only once. Source material: PBMCs or a T cell subset sorted from them (not recorded which). The receptors stem from a man between 18 and 29 years old who had mild COVID-19 (a few samples of this study predate the infection). Cell type and time point are not known. Each CDR3 is given with its conserved first and last residue. Each record gives: clone size, D gene, J gene, V gene, CDR3 protein, CDR3 DNA. D genes are given only for firm matches. Clone sizes are given selectively: once, few, many, or a class where the clone is expanded.

NA NA TRBJ1-1 TRBV5-5 CASSPRTGRTEAFF TGTGCCAGCAGCCCGAGAACGGGTCGAACTGAAGCTTTCTTT
NA TRBD2 TRBJ2-1 TRBV4-1 CASSQDGLAPQVEQFF TGCGCCAGCAGCCAGGACGGACTAGCCCCTCAAGTCGAGCAGTTCTTC
NA NA TRBJ1-1 TRBV5-1 CASSLGAVTEAFF TGCGCCAGCAGCTTGGGAGCTGTCACTGAAGCTTTCTTT
NA NA TRBJ1-2 TRBV29-1 CSVVGGYGYTF TGCAGCGTTGTTGGGGGGTATGGCTACACCTTC
few TRBD1 TRBJ1-5 TRBV20-1 CSAANRGGGNQPQHF TGCAGTGCCGCGAACAGGGGGGGAGGCAATCAGCCCCAGCATTTT
few NA TRBJ2-2 TRBV3-1 CASTPGFDTGELFF TGTGCCAGCACCCCAGGGTTCGACACCGGGGAGCTGTTTTTT
many NA TRBJ2-1 TRBV4-3 CASSLDGTRPYNEQFF TGCGCCAGCAGCCTAGACGGGACAAGACCCTACAATGAGCAGTTCTTC
few TRBD1 TRBJ1-2 TRBV10-3 CATTGAGGYTF TGTGCCACGACAGGGGCGGGAGGCTACACCTTC
NA NA TRBJ2-3 TRBV7-3 CASSLLPSGTDTQYF TGTGCCAGCAGCTTACTGCCTAGCGGCACAGATACGCAGTATTTT
NA TRBD1 TRBJ2-2 TRBV4-1 CASSQNPPGQGDGELFF TGCGCCAGCAGCCAAAACCCGCCGGGACAGGGTGATGGGGAGCTGTTTTTT
few TRBD2 TRBJ2-3 TRBV7-6 CASSKGLAESTDTQYF TGTGCCAGCAGCAAGGGACTAGCGGAGAGCACAGATACGCAGTATTTT
NA NA TRBJ1-3 TRBV4-1 CASSRGGIILSGNTIYF TGCGCCAGCAGCCGAGGGGGGATAATCCTCTCTGGAAACACCATATATTTT
few NA TRBJ2-1 TRBV6-5 CASHTGTGYNEQFF TGTGCCAGCCACACCGGGACGGGTTACAATGAGCAGTTCTTC
NA NA TRBJ2-3 TRBV27 CASSLSSSADTQYF TGTGCCAGCAGTTTATCCTCGTCCGCAGATACGCAGTATTTT
few NA TRBJ1-5 TRBV12-3/TRBV12-4 CASSVLGSNQPQHF TGTGCCAGCAGTGTTCTGGGGAGCAATCAGCCCCAGCATTTT
NA TRBD2 TRBJ2-3 TRBV7-3 CASSTGTSGTDTQYF TGTGCCAGCAGTACCGGGACTAGCGGCACAGATACGCAGTATTTT
few NA TRBJ1-5 TRBV19 CASSTRSLRRSNQPQHF TGTGCCAGTAGTACCCGATCTCTCCGGAGAAGTAATCAGCCCCAGCATTTT
NA NA TRBJ1-2 TRBV29-1 CSVEVAWEGANYGYTF TGCAGCGTTGAAGTGGCTTGGGAGGGGGCTAACTATGGCTACACCTTC
few TRBD1 TRBJ2-7 TRBV30 CAWSPGQGIAYEQYF TGTGCCTGGAGTCCGGGACAGGGGATTGCCTACGAGCAGTACTTC
NA TRBD2 TRBJ2-4 TRBV20-1 CSAAGLAGLAKNIQYF TGCAGTGCTGCCGGCCTAGCGGGGCTAGCCAAAAACATTCAGTACTTC
few NA TRBJ2-6 TRBV10-3 CAISESSGANVLTF TGTGCCATCAGTGAGTCATCTGGGGCCAACGTCCTGACTTTC
NA NA TRBJ2-3 TRBV20-1 CSARDGATDTQYF TGCAGTGCGAGGGACGGCGCCACAGATACGCAGTATTTT
NA NA TRBJ1-3 TRBV20-1 CSASAQGRNTIYF TGCAGTGCTAGTGCTCAGGGAAGAAACACCATATATTTT
few NA TRBJ2-1 TRBV7-8 CASSQTRNSEQFF TGTGCCAGCAGCCAGACTAGGAATAGTGAGCAGTTCTTC
few NA TRBJ1-2 TRBV12-3/TRBV12-4 CASSSRRTTNYGYTF TGTGCCAGCAGTAGCCGTAGGACTACTAACTATGGCTACACCTTC
few NA TRBJ1-1 TRBV12-5 CASGFILNRNTEAFF TGTGCTAGTGGTTTCATACTTAACAGGAACACTGAAGCTTTCTTT
many NA TRBJ2-2 TRBV24-1 CATGAFDGNTGELFF TGTGCCACCGGGGCGTTTGACGGAAACACCGGGGAGCTGTTTTTT
NA NA TRBJ1-6 TRBV9 CASSVTLDGRNSPLHF TGTGCCAGCAGCGTGACCCTGGACGGGAGGAATTCACCCCTCCACTTT
NA TRBD1 TRBJ2-5 TRBV24-1 CATSATGQGLETQYF TGTGCCACCAGTGCTACTGGACAGGGGCTGGAGACCCAGTACTTC
NA NA TRBJ1-4 TRBV20-1 CSATGGTNEKLFF TGCAGTGCTACGGGAGGAACTAATGAAAAACTGTTTTTT
NA TRBD2 TRBJ2-4 TRBV20-1 CSARLGTSGGLKNIQYF TGCAGTGCTAGACTAGGGACTAGCGGGGGTCTGAAAAACATTCAGTACTTC
NA NA TRBJ1-2 TRBV15 CATSRGGARATF TGTGCCACCAGCAGAGGGGGAGCCAGAGCCACCTTC
many NA TRBJ2-5 TRBV19 CASSIISKETQYF TGTGCCAGTAGTATTATCTCTAAAGAGACCCAGTACTTC
few NA TRBJ2-5 TRBV5-5 CASSIASRYQETQYF TGTGCCAGCAGCATAGCATCAAGGTACCAAGAGACCCAGTACTTC
few TRBD1 TRBJ2-5 TRBV29-1 CSVEGIGTVSGETQYF TGCAGCGTTGAAGGTATCGGGACAGTCAGCGGAGAGACCCAGTACTTC
NA NA TRBJ2-2 TRBV3-1 CASSSEGGWRTGELFF TGTGCCAGCAGCTCCGAAGGGGGGTGGAGGACCGGGGAGCTGTTTTTT
NA NA TRBJ1-2 TRBV20-1 CSVPGENYGYTF TGCAGTGTGCCGGGGGAGAACTATGGCTACACCTTC
many TRBD2 TRBJ2-1 TRBV11-2 CASSPRAGGDEQFF TGTGCCAGCAGCCCCAGGGCGGGGGGAGATGAGCAGTTCTTC
NA TRBD1 TRBJ1-4 TRBV18 CASSPRQGARDEKLFF TGTGCCAGCTCACCGCGACAGGGGGCGAGAGATGAAAAACTGTTTTTT
NA NA TRBJ2-2 TRBV5-4 CASSLRTGAENTGELFF TGTGCCAGCAGCCTCAGGACGGGGGCCGAGAACACCGGGGAGCTGTTTTTT
NA NA TRBJ2-7 TRBV12-3/TRBV12-4 CASSLRLGTHEQYF TGTGCCAGCAGTTTACGGTTAGGGACGCACGAGCAGTACTTC
few NA TRBJ2-2 TRBV9 CASSVGGGTNTGELFF TGTGCCAGCAGCGTAGGCGGAGGGACGAACACCGGGGAGCTGTTTTTT
NA NA TRBJ2-7 TRBV10-3 CAISGGRYAGYEQYF TGTGCCATCAGTGGAGGGAGGTACGCAGGGTACGAGCAGTACTTC
NA NA TRBJ2-7 TRBV2 CASSGALVEQYF TGTGCCAGCAGTGGGGCTCTGGTTGAGCAGTACTTC
NA NA TRBJ2-4 TRBV7-3 CASSYRGDRQNIQYF TGTGCCAGCAGCTACCGCGGGGACAGACAAAACATTCAGTACTTC
many NA TRBJ2-6 TRBV7-9 CASSLMQSGANVLTF TGTGCCAGCAGCTTAATGCAATCTGGGGCCAACGTCCTGACTTTC
NA NA TRBJ1-1 TRBV7-6 CASSLGERAGAFF TGTGCCAGCAGCTTAGGGGAGAGGGCCGGGGCTTTCTTT
NA NA TRBJ2-5 TRBV6-6 CASLDLGGAGETQYF TGTGCCAGCCTCGACTTGGGGGGGGCAGGAGAGACCCAGTACTTC
few NA TRBJ2-5 TRBV5-1 CASSLATGKSVETQYF TGCGCCAGCAGCTTGGCCACGGGAAAATCAGTGGAGACCCAGTACTTC